What follows describes a single TCR beta chain. Its antigen is currently unknown. The CDR3 sequence is 18 residues long. V lost 1 base, J lost 5 bases, and 21 bases lay in between. Germline CDR1 is SNHLY and CDR2 is FYNNEI. The entry originates in a study of vaccination effects on CD4 cells after COVID-19. Antigen-specific CD4+ T cells were first expanded with viral peptide pools by the ViraFEST assay and only then sequenced. Between days 9 and 10 of culture, CD4+ T cells were separated out. Neither prior SARS-CoV-2 infection nor positive nucleocapsid antibodies were present in the vaccine recipients. Data came from immunoSEQ multiplex PCR; TCRdb stores just in-frame clones and leaves some out. The repertoire has 35,000 to 55,000 clones, around 80% of them found once; the top ten carry 10% to 12%.

Sequenced material: CD4+ T cells from PBMCs cultured with SARS-CoV-2 spike peptides, taken before COVID-19 vaccination. The receptor comes from a human donor who received a COVID-19 vaccine. The chain links TRBV2 to TRBJ1-5; perhaps TRBD1 as D (5 bases). In nucleotides, the CDR3 is TGTGCCAGCAGTGAAGGGGACTCTTTAGCTTTAGGTCATCAGCCCCAGCATTTT. Encoded protein: CASSEGDSLALGHQPQHF.